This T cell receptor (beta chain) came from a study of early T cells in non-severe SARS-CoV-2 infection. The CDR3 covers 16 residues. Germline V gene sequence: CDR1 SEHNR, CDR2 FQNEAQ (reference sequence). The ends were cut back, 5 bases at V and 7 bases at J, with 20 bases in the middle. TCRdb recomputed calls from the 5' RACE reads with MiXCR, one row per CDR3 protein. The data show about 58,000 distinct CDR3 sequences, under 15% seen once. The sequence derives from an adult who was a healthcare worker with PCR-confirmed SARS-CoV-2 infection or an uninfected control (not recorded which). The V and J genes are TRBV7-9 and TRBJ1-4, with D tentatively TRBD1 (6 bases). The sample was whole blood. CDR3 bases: TGTGCCAGCAGCCGCAGGGGAACGGCAATAGGTGAAAAACTGTTTTTT. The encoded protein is CASSRRGTAIGEKLFF.